Shown below are 16 T cell receptor beta chains from a single sample sequenced in a study of T cell responses to AZD1222 COVID-19 vaccine listed by TCRdb under 2021. Taken with the paper, the label for time point translates to: baseline before first vaccination. Receptor libraries were prepared by the immunoSEQ multiplex PCR assay. TCRdb re-hosts the immuneACCESS table, in-frame sequences only. Its copies lack some clones; in the studies checked, an unresolved V gene accounts for under half of them, and the cause for the rest is not known. In all, the sample holds just over 20,000 clones, and roughly 80% of those were seen once. Of the sample, less than 50% is held by the ten largest clones. Material: peripheral blood, obtained on day 0 of AZD1222 vaccination. The receptor set was obtained from an adult in good health.

This chain connects TRBV18 to TRBJ2-5; D gene uncertain. Trimming cost V 6 bases and J 5 bases, with 16 bases left between them. CDR1 KGHSH and CDR2 LQKENI come from the germline V gene. The CDR3 has 14 amino acids. CDR3 protein: CASSYSSDGETQYF. Here the CDR3 DNA reads TGTGCCAGCTCCTACTCGTCCGACGGGGAGACCCAGTACTTC.

The chain recombines TRBV6-2 or TRBV6-3 with TRBJ2-5, with a tentative D call TRBD1 (5 bases). Germline V gene sequence: CDR1 MNHEY, CDR2 SVGEGT. V lost 2 bases to trimming and J lost 5 bases, with 21 bases between them. This CDR3 is built from 17 residues. CDR3 region: CASSYPRTKPGWETQYF. The CDR3 nucleotides read TGTGCCAGCAGTTACCCCCGGACAAAACCTGGGTGGGAGACCCAGTACTTC.

V and J are TRBV13 and TRBJ2-7, with D possibly being TRBD1 (6 bases). Germline CDR1 PRHDT, CDR2 FYEKMQ (reference sequence). The CDR3 sequence is 13 residues long. Trimming removed 5 bases at V and 2 bases at J, with 10 bases between. CDR3 sequence (DNA): TGTGCCAGCAGCACTGGACAGACCTACGAGCAGTACTTC. Translated: CASSTGQTYEQYF.

The J gene is TRBJ2-2, the V gene TRBV7-3; 8 bases are a match to TRBD2. Germline V gene data show CDR1 as SGHTA and CDR2 as FQGTGA. CDR3 size: 14 residues. Losses at the gene ends were 5 bases for V and 1 base for J; bases not matched to a gene: 0. The CDR3 bases are TGTGCCAGCAGCAGCGGGGGGAACACCGGGGAGCTGTTTTTT. This sequence encodes CASSSGGNTGELFF.

The gene calls are TRBV28 and TRBJ1-3; D perhaps matches TRBD1 (6 bases). The germline V gene has CDR1 MDHEN and CDR2 SYDVKM. Deletions cut 6 bases from V and 0 bases from J, with 15 bases between. The CDR3 sequence is 16 residues long. This CDR3 is CASSLMGGPSGNTIYF. Written as DNA, the CDR3 is TGTGCCAGCAGCCTCATGGGGGGGCCCTCTGGAAACACCATATATTTT.

This rearrangement joins TRBV10-2 to TRBJ2-5; tentative D call: TRBD2 (6 bases). The V gene lost 4 bases and the J gene lost 4 bases, with 13 bases spanning the gap. The CDR3 loop spans 14 amino acids. Germline V gene sequence: CDR1 WSHSY, CDR2 SAAADI. The CDR3: CASSGDLSGETQYF. In DNA, the CDR3 is TGCGCCAGCAGTGGGGACTTGAGTGGAGAGACCCAGTACTTC.

This chain uses TRBV9 with TRBJ2-1; tentatively, D is TRBD1 (5 bases). Germline loops: CDR1 SGDLS, CDR2 YYNGEE. This CDR3 is built from 16 residues. V gave up 0 bases and J gave up 4 bases, with 14 bases separating them. This CDR3 is CASSVGGETVYNEQFF. In DNA form, the CDR3 reads TGTGCCAGCAGCGTAGGGGGCGAGACGGTATACAATGAGCAGTTCTTC.

V is TRBV5-4 and J is TRBJ1-1, with 8 bases matching TRBD1. The CDR3 is 13 amino acids. Germline CDR1 SGHNT, CDR2 YYREEE (reference sequence). V shed 0 bases and J 7 bases; nucleotides not matched to a gene: 2. The DNA for the CDR3 is TGTGCCAGCAGCTTGGGGGGGACAGGTGAAGCTTTCTTT. Its protein is CASSLGGTGEAFF.

The rearrangement joins TRBV11-3 to TRBJ1-3; D unclear. Per germline, CDR1 SGHNT and CDR2 YENEEA. V shed 3 bases and J shed 0 bases, with 9 bases lying between them. The CDR3 is 15 amino acids. As DNA, the CDR3 is TGTGCCAGCAGCTTTGACGGAGACTCTGGAAACACCATATATTTT. Its protein is CASSFDGDSGNTIYF.

This clone was detected only a few times. J is TRBJ1-5 and V is TRBV28; D unresolved. This CDR3 has 14 amino acids. Trimming cost V 7 bases and J 0 bases, with 10 bases left between them. Germline V gene data show CDR1 as MDHEN and CDR2 as SYDVKM. The CDR3, as DNA: TGTGCCAGCACAGTTTTGGGTAGCAATCAGCCCCAGCATTTT. As protein: CASTVLGSNQPQHF.

This clone came up a few times. The gene calls are TRBV28 and TRBJ1-3; the D gene is possibly TRBD1 (5 bases). Between the trimmed V and J ends, which lost 6 bases and 0 bases, there was a span of 9 bases. Germline CDR1 is MDHEN and CDR2 is SYDVKM. This CDR3 contains 14 residues. The CDR3 region has the DNA TGTGCCAGCAGAGTAGACAGCTCTGGAAACACCATATATTTT. It encodes CASRVDSSGNTIYF.

CDR3 coding DNA: TGTGCCAGCGCGGACAGCCGCGCGAACACCATATATTTT. Translating it yields CASADSRANTIYF. The chain links TRBV28 to TRBJ1-3, with a tentative D call TRBD1 (6 bases). The V end was cut by 8 bases, the J end by 7 bases, with 15 bases between. This CDR3 comprises 13 residues. Per the germline V gene, CDR1 is MDHEN and CDR2 is SYDVKM.

V is TRBV10-2 and J is TRBJ1-2; D is perhaps TRBD1 (5 bases). This CDR3 has 12 residues. Trimming left V 3 bases short and J 8 bases short, with 10 bases between. Germline lookup yields CDR1 WSHSY and CDR2 SAAADI. The CDR3 DNA reads TGCGCCAGCAGTGACAGTTGGGGCGGCTACACCTTC. Translated, it gives CASSDSWGGYTF.

The chain carries TRBV5-6 and TRBJ2-7; weak D call: TRBD1 (5 bases). With 2 bases removed from V and 2 bases from J, the gap between germline ends came to 11 bases. Germline-derived CDR1 and CDR2 are SGHDT and YYEEEE. CDR3 size: 14 residues. This chain's CDR3 is CASSFSPGTYEQYF. The CDR3 nucleotides read TGTGCCAGCAGCTTTTCACCAGGGACCTACGAGCAGTACTTC.

The chain combines TRBV7-2 with TRBJ2-3, with 8 bases aligning to TRBD2. The CDR3 is 14 amino acids. The V gene's germline CDR1 is SGHTA and CDR2 FQGNSA. Trimming cost V 1 base and J 5 bases; bases outside gene matches: 2. CDR3 nucleotides: TGTGCCAGCAGCTTAGTCGGGGGGGGAGATACGCAGTATTTT. It specifies CASSLVGGGDTQYF.

The chain is built from TRBV18 and TRBJ2-4; D may be TRBD1 or TRBD2 (6 bases each). V lost 4 bases and J lost 1, with 17 bases in between. The CDR3 sequence is 17 residues long. Germline V lookup: CDR1 KGHSH, CDR2 LQKENI. CDR3 in amino acids: CASSRLGGRGAKNIQYF. The DNA of the CDR3 is TGTGCCAGCTCACGACTCGGGGGCAGAGGGGCCAAAAACATTCAGTACTTC.